These T cell receptor beta chains were read from a single sample in a study of CD4 T cells in relation to SARS-CoV-2 and coronaviruses. Sequencing used immunoSEQ multiplex PCR; TCRdb keeps in-frame clones, though not all of them. The sample records around 20,000 clones, around 80% being singletons. Their target antigens are unknown. Sequencing was done on a sample of CD4+ T cells from PBMCs, cultured in vitro. These receptors all stem from a human donor in good health. CDR3s include the opening cysteine and the closing phenylalanine or tryptophan. Fields, in order: J gene, V gene, clone size, D gene, CDR3 protein, CDR3 DNA. D genes are given only for firm matches. Part of the rows lack a size; the others show once, few, many or a class for expanded clones.

J: TRBJ1-6
V: TRBV6-1
size: few
D: .
CDR3: CASSDLSPLHF
DNA: TGTGCCAGCAGTGACCTCTCACCCCTCCACTTT

J: TRBJ2-1
V: TRBV19
size: .
D: .
CDR3: CASSPTTRSYNEQFF
DNA: TGTGCCAGTAGTCCTACGACCCGCTCCTACAATGAGCAGTTCTTC

J: TRBJ1-4
V: TRBV3-1/TRBV3-2
size: few
D: TRBD1
CDR3: CASSRDSVGELFF
DNA: TGTGCCAGCAGTCGGGACAGCGTCGGGGAACTGTTTTTT

J: TRBJ1-5
V: TRBV2
size: few
D: TRBD1
CDR3: CASRQDRGPQHF
DNA: TGTGCCAGCAGGCAAGACAGGGGGCCCCAGCATTTT

J: TRBJ2-1
V: TRBV7-9
size: .
D: TRBD2
CDR3: CASSFSSGRARLAGEQFF
DNA: TGTGCCAGCAGCTTCTCCAGTGGGAGGGCACGACTAGCGGGAGAGCAGTTCTTC

J: TRBJ2-7
V: TRBV5-1
size: .
D: TRBD1
CDR3: CASSLEGQGAREQYF
DNA: TGCGCCAGCAGCTTGGAAGGACAGGGGGCTCGGGAGCAGTACTTC

J: TRBJ2-1
V: TRBV10-1
size: .
D: .
CDR3: CASSEPPGGKSYNEQFF
DNA: TGCGCCAGCAGTGAGCCCCCAGGCGGGAAGTCCTACAATGAGCAGTTCTTC

J: TRBJ1-4
V: TRBV7-9
size: .
D: TRBD1
CDR3: CASSYGQGRHEKLFF
DNA: TGTGCCAGCAGCTACGGACAGGGGAGACACGAAAAACTGTTTTTT

J: TRBJ1-5
V: TRBV19
size: .
D: .
CDR3: CASNNYEAGRSNQPQHF
DNA: TGTGCCAGTAATAATTATGAAGCAGGAAGGAGTAATCAGCCCCAGCATTTT

J: TRBJ1-6
V: TRBV2
size: .
D: TRBD1
CDR3: CASSERGQGNSPLHF
DNA: TGTGCCAGCAGTGAACGTGGACAGGGGAATTCACCCCTCCACTTT

J: TRBJ1-1
V: TRBV7-3
size: .
D: .
CDR3: CASSLIRGGEAFF
DNA: TGTGCCAGCAGCTTAATCAGAGGAGGGGAAGCTTTCTTT

J: TRBJ2-7
V: TRBV30
size: once
D: .
CDR3: CARRRPGGYEQYF
DNA: TGTGCCAGACGACGGCCAGGGGGGTACGAGCAGTACTTC

J: TRBJ1-1
V: TRBV11-2
size: .
D: .
CDR3: CASSLARGDTEAFF
DNA: TGTGCCAGCAGCTTAGCTCGGGGTGACACTGAAGCTTTCTTT

J: TRBJ2-7
V: TRBV4-1
size: .
D: TRBD2
CDR3: CASSQVAGGGNEQYF
DNA: TGCGCCAGCAGCCAAGTGGCGGGGGGTGGTAACGAGCAGTACTTC

J: TRBJ2-3
V: TRBV4-1
size: .
D: .
CDR3: CASSQLRADTQYF
DNA: TGCGCCAGCAGCCAACTTCGGGCAGATACGCAGTATTTT

J: TRBJ2-7
V: TRBV3-1/TRBV3-2
size: .
D: TRBD2
CDR3: CASSPGLAGGGQYF
DNA: TGTGCCAGCAGCCCTGGACTAGCGGGAGGGGGGCAGTACTTC

J: TRBJ1-5
V: TRBV20-1
size: few
D: .
CDR3: CSASNWGEGQPQHF
DNA: TGCAGTGCTAGTAATTGGGGGGAGGGTCAGCCCCAGCATTTT

J: TRBJ2-1
V: TRBV28
size: .
D: .
CDR3: CASSPPEPYNEQFF
DNA: TGTGCCAGCAGTCCCCCGGAGCCCTACAATGAGCAGTTCTTC

J: TRBJ1-2
V: TRBV10-1
size: few
D: .
CDR3: CASSASGAGGYTF
DNA: TGCGCCAGCAGTGCCTCAGGGGCCGGGGGCTACACCTTC

J: TRBJ2-7
V: TRBV7-9
size: .
D: .
CDR3: CASSFLIGEQYF
DNA: TGTGCCAGCAGCTTTTTGATCGGCGAGCAGTACTTC

J: TRBJ2-5
V: TRBV5-1
size: .
D: .
CDR3: CASSLGSLAYQETQYF
DNA: TGCGCCAGCAGCTTGGGGTCGCTAGCGTACCAAGAGACCCAGTACTTC

J: TRBJ2-3
V: TRBV12-5
size: once
D: TRBD2
CDR3: CASGLILAGDEDTQYF
DNA: TGTGCTAGTGGTTTGATACTAGCGGGAGATGAAGATACGCAGTATTTT

J: TRBJ2-1
V: TRBV12-3/TRBV12-4
size: .
D: .
CDR3: CASSFALVEEQFF
DNA: TGTGCCAGCAGTTTTGCCCTAGTAGAGGAGCAGTTCTTC

J: TRBJ1-6
V: TRBV6-5
size: .
D: .
CDR3: CASSLNRLNSPLHF
DNA: TGTGCCAGCAGTCTGAACAGACTTAATTCACCCCTCCACTTT

J: TRBJ2-1
V: TRBV6-4
size: once
D: TRBD2
CDR3: CASQKGGEAGNEQFF
DNA: TGTGCCAGCCAGAAGGGAGGGGAGGCGGGCAATGAGCAGTTCTTC

J: TRBJ2-1
V: TRBV3-1/TRBV3-2
size: .
D: TRBD2
CDR3: CASSSALGGWGNEQFF
DNA: TGTGCCAGCAGCTCAGCCCTGGGAGGGTGGGGCAATGAGCAGTTCTTC

J: TRBJ1-3
V: TRBV30
size: .
D: .
CDR3: CAWSPGLLSGNTIYF
DNA: TGTGCCTGGAGCCCGGGACTGCTCTCTGGAAACACCATATATTTT

J: TRBJ1-3
V: TRBV5-1
size: .
D: .
CDR3: CASSRIGQGNTIYF
DNA: TGCGCCAGCAGCCGAATTGGACAGGGAAACACCATATATTTT

J: TRBJ2-1
V: TRBV5-1
size: .
D: .
CDR3: CASSLEVTRGFGSEQFF
DNA: TGCGCCAGCAGCTTGGAAGTTACTAGGGGGTTTGGCAGTGAGCAGTTCTTC

J: TRBJ1-4
V: TRBV6-5
size: .
D: .
CDR3: CASSYSVNEKLFF
DNA: TGTGCCAGCAGTTACTCGGTTAATGAAAAACTGTTTTTT

J: TRBJ1-1
V: TRBV5-4
size: .
D: TRBD1
CDR3: CASSSGQGGNTEAFF
DNA: TGTGCCAGCAGCTCGGGACAGGGGGGGAACACTGAAGCTTTCTTT

J: TRBJ1-1
V: TRBV18
size: .
D: .
CDR3: CASSPQTKNTEAFF
DNA: TGTGCCAGCTCACCGCAGACCAAGAACACTGAAGCTTTCTTT

J: TRBJ2-1
V: TRBV5-1
size: .
D: TRBD1
CDR3: CASSLAGPSTGGGEQFF
DNA: TGCGCCAGCAGCTTGGCGGGGCCGAGCACAGGGGGCGGTGAGCAGTTCTTC

J: TRBJ2-1
V: TRBV5-1
size: .
D: TRBD2
CDR3: CASSWGSGTVGNEQFF
DNA: TGCGCCAGCAGCTGGGGGAGCGGGACTGTCGGCAATGAGCAGTTCTTC

J: TRBJ2-7
V: TRBV11-2
size: .
D: .
CDR3: CASSISSPGLEQYF
DNA: TGTGCCAGCAGCATCAGCTCCCCGGGATTGGAGCAGTACTTC